This record concerns one TCR beta chain sequence. The antigen remains undetermined. Losses at the gene ends were 3 bases for V and 4 bases for J; bases not matched to a gene: 8. The germline V gene encodes CDR1 SGHTA and CDR2 FQGNSA. The CDR3 has 17 amino acids. This record comes from a study of T cell responses to AZD1222 COVID-19 vaccine. Findings and limits, study-wide: A mostly white British donor set with more females was recruited, and clonal diversity was possibly underestimated.

Only in-frame clones appear in the TCRdb table, and some are missing; sequencing was by immunoSEQ multiplex PCR. The sample records around 110,000 clones, around 94% being singletons. The receptor was derived from an adult who received the AZD1222 COVID-19 vaccine. The chain links TRBV7-2 to TRBJ2-5; 13 bases map to TRBD2. This sample comprised peripheral blood, obtained 28 days after the second AZD1222 dose. CDR3 sequence: CASSFLRTSGSGETQYF. Written as DNA, the CDR3 is TGTGCCAGCAGCTTTTTACGGACTAGCGGGAGTGGAGAGACCCAGTACTTC. Supplemented by reference TRBV7-2 and TRBJ2-5, the full variable domain reads GAGVSQSPSNKVTEKGKDVELRCDPISGHTALYWYRQSLGQGLEFLIYFQGNSAPDKSGLPSDRFSAERTGGSVSTLTIQRTQQEDSAVYLCASSFLRTSGSGETQYFGPGTRLLVL.